This T cell receptor beta chain emerged from a study of technical replicates of blood from a few donors. The CDR3 contains 14 residues. The germline gives CDR1 SEHNR, CDR2 FQNEAQ (reference sequence). The V gene end was trimmed by 8 bases and the J gene end by 4 bases; junction bases not matched to a gene: 6. Only in-frame clones appear in the TCRdb table, and some are missing; sequencing was by immunoSEQ multiplex PCR. The sample gives 70,000 to 95,000 clones, about 97% of which show up once; roughly 0.17% is in the top ten. This clonotype was obtained from a human donor in good health. The sample comprised T cells isolated from PBMCs. This chain joins TRBV7-9 and TRBJ2-1; 9 nucleotides line up with TRBD2. CDR3: CASRLADRYNEQFF. The CDR3 DNA is TGTGCCAGCCGACTAGCGGACAGGTACAATGAGCAGTTCTTC.